These T cell receptor beta chains were read from a single sample in a study of post-analysis software for immune sequencing data. TCRdb reprocessed the PCR reads via MiXCR and lists one record per CDR3 protein. The data contain around 400,000 distinct CDR3 sequences, less than 40% of them seen just once; the ten biggest clones take up around an eighth. Sequencing used blood. The receptors shown here come from a girl aged 10 to 17 with multiple sclerosis. Each CDR3 is given with its conserved first and last residue. D genes are given only for firm matches. Rows give clone size only sometimes, using once, few, many, or a class for an expanded clone.

d_call	j_call	v_call	clone_size	cdr3_length	cdr3_nt	cdr3_aa
.	TRBJ1-2	TRBV7-2	few	14	TGTGCCAGCAGCTCAGGGCGGGGATTGGATGGCTACACCTTC	CASSSGRGLDGYTF
.	TRBJ1-4	TRBV7-9	.	13	TGTGCCAGCAGCACCTCGGCTAATGAAAAACTGTTTTTT	CASSTSANEKLFF
.	TRBJ2-3	TRBV12-3/TRBV12-4	.	15	TGTGCCAGCAGCCCTGGGACCAGGGGTAGGGATACGCAGTATTTT	CASSPGTRGRDTQYF
TRBD1	TRBJ2-7	TRBV5-5	.	15	TGTGCCAGCAGCTTGAGGGGACAGAGTGACTTCCAGCAGTACTTC	CASSLRGQSDFQQYF
.	TRBJ2-2	TRBV7-9	.	12	TGTGCCAGCAGCCCTCCTAACGGGGAGCTGTTTTTT	CASSPPNGELFF
TRBD1	TRBJ1-2	TRBV7-2	once	17	TGTGCCAGCAGCCCGGCGGGACAGGTCCCCCCGTGGGGAGGCTACACCTTC	CASSPAGQVPPWGGYTF
TRBD1	TRBJ2-5	TRBV6-5	few	17	TGTGCCAGCAGTTACTCGGAGGCAGGGGGCGTACAAGAGACCCAGTACTTC	CASSYSEAGGVQETQYF
TRBD2	TRBJ2-5	TRBV7-8	few	16	TGTGCCAGCAGCTCCGAGACTAGCCGGCATCAAGAGACCCAGTACTTC	CASSSETSRHQETQYF
.	TRBJ2-1	TRBV7-9	few	16	TGTGCCAGCAGCGCCAGGGAGAACCAGGCATACAATGAGCAGTTCTTC	CASSARENQAYNEQFF
.	TRBJ1-6	TRBV28	.	15	TGTGCCAGCAGTTTAGGTGGGGAAGTGAATTCACCCCTCCACTTT	CASSLGGEVNSPLHF
.	TRBJ2-4	TRBV11-2	.	15	TGTGCCAGCAGCATTGACCTTTTTGATAAAAACATTCAGTACTTC	CASSIDLFDKNIQYF